This TCR beta chain was identified in a study of T cells in Graves' hyperthyroidism and ophthalmopathy. V was clipped by 3 bases and J by 0 bases, with 12 bases between them. This CDR3 is 16 amino acids long. CDR1 and CDR2 from the germline V gene are LGHNA and YNFKEQ. Amplification yielded TCR beta CDR3 regions, with RNA transcripts as the source. Primed by the HTBI set, a first-round RT-PCR was run on the TCR CDR3. TCRdb reprocessed the multiplex PCR reads with MiXCR, giving one entry per CDR3 protein. The sample holds approximately 590,000 distinct CDR3 sequences; more than 15% are singletons and the top ten take approximately 7%. Study-wide results and caveats: Most thyroid clonotypes with frequency above 0.001 were detected in blood.

Note on this clonotype: Its antigen remains unidentified.

This sequence originates from a woman in her thirties with Graves' hyperthyroidism. The sample comprised blood. The rearrangement links TRBV4-2 to TRBJ2-1; the D is unclear. The CDR3 here is CASSQVLSSSYNEQFF. CDR3 bases: TGTGCCAGCAGCCAGGTCCTTAGTAGCTCCTACAATGAGCAGTTCTTC.